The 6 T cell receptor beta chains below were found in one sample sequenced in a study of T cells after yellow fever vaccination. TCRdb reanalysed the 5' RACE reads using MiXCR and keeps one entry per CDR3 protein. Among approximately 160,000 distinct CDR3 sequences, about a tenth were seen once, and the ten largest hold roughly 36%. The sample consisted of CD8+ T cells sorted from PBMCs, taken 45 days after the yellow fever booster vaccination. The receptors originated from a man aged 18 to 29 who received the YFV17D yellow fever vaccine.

CDR3 loop: CASSLGSPTYEQYF. Here the CDR3 DNA reads TGCGCCAGCAGCTTGGGTTCGCCGACCTACGAGCAGTACTTC. The chain couples TRBV5-1 to TRBJ2-7, with D hard to call. Per the germline V gene, CDR1 is SGHRS and CDR2 is YFSETQ. The CDR3 has 14 amino acids. Trimming took 0 bases from V and 2 from J, leaving 9 bases between them.

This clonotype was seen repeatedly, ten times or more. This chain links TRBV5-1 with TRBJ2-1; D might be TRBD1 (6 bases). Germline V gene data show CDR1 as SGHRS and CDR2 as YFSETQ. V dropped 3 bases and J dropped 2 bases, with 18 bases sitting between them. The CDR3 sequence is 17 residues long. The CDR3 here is CASSSGPPGVAYNEQFF. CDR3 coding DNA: TGCGCCAGCAGCTCTGGTCCCCCAGGGGTGGCCTACAATGAGCAGTTCTTC.

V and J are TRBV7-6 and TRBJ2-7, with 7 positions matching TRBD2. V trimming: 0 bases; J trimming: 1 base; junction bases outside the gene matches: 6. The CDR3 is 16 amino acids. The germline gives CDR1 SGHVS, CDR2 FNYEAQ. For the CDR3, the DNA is TGTGCCAGCAGCTTAGCTACGCGGGGGAGATCCTACGAGCAGTACTTC. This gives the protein CASSLATRGRSYEQYF.

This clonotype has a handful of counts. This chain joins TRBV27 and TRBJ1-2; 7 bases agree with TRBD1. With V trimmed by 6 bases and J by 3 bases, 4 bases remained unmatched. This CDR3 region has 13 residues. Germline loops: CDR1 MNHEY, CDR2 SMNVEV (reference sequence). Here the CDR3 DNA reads TGTGCCAGCAGCTCAGGGGGGCACTATGGCTACACCTTC. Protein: CASSSGGHYGYTF.

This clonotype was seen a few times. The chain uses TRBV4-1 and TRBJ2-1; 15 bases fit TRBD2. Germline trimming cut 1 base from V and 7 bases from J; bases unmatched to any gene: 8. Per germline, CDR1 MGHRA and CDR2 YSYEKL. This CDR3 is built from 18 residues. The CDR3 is CASSQVAGLAGGRNEQFF. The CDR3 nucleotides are TGCGCCAGCAGCCAAGTAGCGGGACTAGCGGGGGGTAGGAATGAGCAGTTCTTC.

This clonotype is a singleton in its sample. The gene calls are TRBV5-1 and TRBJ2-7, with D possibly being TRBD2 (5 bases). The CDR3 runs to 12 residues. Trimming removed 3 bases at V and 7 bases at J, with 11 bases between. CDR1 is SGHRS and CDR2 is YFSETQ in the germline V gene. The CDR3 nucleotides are TGCGCCAGCAGCTATGGGAGTTTTGAGCAGTACTTC. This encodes CASSYGSFEQYF.